This entry is about one T cell receptor beta chain. This specimen comes from a study of cytomegalovirus exposure and HLA in healthy donors. The CDR3 is 14 residues long. V dropped 1 base and J dropped 3 bases, with 9 bases sitting between them. Germline V gene lookup returns CDR1 MNHEY and CDR2 SMNVEV (reference sequence). PCR primers comprised 60 Vbeta and 13 Jbeta primers. Here immunoSEQ multiplex PCR was the method, and the copy in TCRdb shows in-frame clones only, minus some. The top ten hold about a tenth of the sample, which has 70,000 to 95,000 clones, roughly 80% seen once. The sample consisted of PBMCs. The sequence was obtained from a man aged 25 to 45 in good health and CMV-seropositive. V gene TRBV27 combines with J gene TRBJ2-5; TRBD2 is a possible D gene (5 bases). The CDR3 loop reads CASSLFVSEETQYF. The CDR3, as DNA: TGTGCCAGCAGTTTATTCGTTAGCGAAGAGACCCAGTACTTC.